A selection of T cell receptor beta chains follows, all from one sample in a study of blood T cell repertoires in COVID-19. The assay was immunoSEQ multiplex PCR, and TCRdb's table has in-frame clones only and misses some. This table has 70,000 or so clones, around nine tenths appearing once. Sequencing was done on a sample of peripheral blood. Receptors originate from a woman aged 80 or older with acute or convalescent COVID-19. The CDR3 runs from the conserved cysteine through the conserved F or W. D genes are given only for firm matches. The size of a clone is reported for some rows only, either as once, few or many, or as a class for expanded clones.

>-|TRBJ2-7|TRBD1|TRBV18
TGTGCCAGCTCCCAAGCCGGGACAGCCCTCTACGAGCAGTACTTC
CASSQAGTALYEQYF
>-|TRBJ2-5|-|TRBV18
TGTGCCAGCTCGCGGGACTTGTTGGAGACCCAGTACTTC
CASSRDLLETQYF
>-|TRBJ2-2|TRBD2|TRBV4-1
TGCGCCAGCAGCCAACTGGTAGCGGGAGTACTTACCGGGGAGCTGTTTTTT
CASSQLVAGVLTGELFF
>-|TRBJ1-5|-|TRBV7-2
TGTGCCAGCAGCCTCCAGGGTAGTACAGGGTCCCAGCCCCAGCATTTT
CASSLQGSTGSQPQHF
>-|TRBJ2-3|TRBD2|TRBV28
TGTGCCAGCAGTTTATCTAGCGGGAGGGCCTTCGGTACGCAGTATTTT
CASSLSSGRAFGTQYF
>-|TRBJ1-6|-|TRBV7-2
TGTGCCAGCAGGGTTGGGGGGGCTACCTCACCCCTCCACTTT
CASRVGGATSPLHF
>-|TRBJ2-7|-|TRBV28
TGTGCCAGCAGTTTCACAGGGGGGGTAACCTACGAGCAGTACTTC
CASSFTGGVTYEQYF
>-|TRBJ2-7|TRBD1|TRBV5-8
TGTGCCAGCAGCTTTCGGCGGACAGGGCCTATCTACGAGCAGTACTTC
CASSFRRTGPIYEQYF
>-|TRBJ1-1|TRBD1|TRBV18
TGTGCCAGCTCACCGAACAGGGGCTATGAAGCTTTCTTT
CASSPNRGYEAFF
>-|TRBJ1-5|-|TRBV30
TGTGCCTGGAGTGTACGGGGGGAAGGTAGCAATCAGCCCCAGCATTTT
CAWSVRGEGSNQPQHF
>-|TRBJ2-1|-|TRBV28
TGTGCCAGCCGACAGGTGGTGAATGAGCAGTTCTTC
CASRQVVNEQFF
>once|TRBJ2-7|-|TRBV7-9
TGTGCCAGCAGCTCAGAGCGCGAGCAGTACTTC
CASSSEREQYF
>-|TRBJ2-3|-|TRBV5-1
TGCGCCAGCGGCAGCACAGATACGCAGTATTTT
CASGSTDTQYF
>-|TRBJ1-4|TRBD1|TRBV28
TGTGCCAGCAGTTTAGACAGGGTGAGGGAAAAACTGTTTTTT
CASSLDRVREKLFF
>-|TRBJ2-1|TRBD2|TRBV5-4
TGTGCCAGCAGCCCGGGACTAGCGGCGCACAATGAGCAGTTCTTC
CASSPGLAAHNEQFF
>-|TRBJ1-5|-|TRBV6-5
TGTGCCAGCAGTTACCGCAGGGGTAACCAGCCCCAGCATTTT
CASSYRRGNQPQHF
>few|TRBJ2-3|TRBD2|TRBV9
TGTGCCAGCAGCGTTCTGGGACTAGCGAACACAGATACGCAGTATTTT
CASSVLGLANTDTQYF
>once|TRBJ2-7|TRBD1|TRBV7-8
TGTGCCAGCAGCTTAGCAGGGACAGGGCTCTACGAGCAGTACTTC
CASSLAGTGLYEQYF
>-|TRBJ2-1|TRBD1|TRBV6-5
TGTGCCAGCAGTTCCCGCCCACTGACAGGGACTGAGCAGTTCTTC
CASSSRPLTGTEQFF
>-|TRBJ1-1|-|TRBV5-1
TGCGCCAGCAGCTTGCAGATGAACACTGAAGCTTTCTTT
CASSLQMNTEAFF
>-|TRBJ1-5|-|TRBV6-2/TRBV6-3
TGTGCCAGCAGTTTCCGGCGGGGGCGGGGGAGCAATCAGCCCCAGCATTTT
CASSFRRGRGSNQPQHF
>-|TRBJ2-7|-|TRBV20-1
TGCAGTGCTAGTGGTGCGACCTACGAGCAGTACTTC
CSASGATYEQYF
>-|TRBJ2-2|-|TRBV12-3/TRBV12-4
TGTGCCAGCAGCCTTAGTGCCGGGGAGCTGTTTTTT
CASSLSAGELFF
>few|TRBJ1-1|-|TRBV7-2
TGTGCCAGCAGCTTGGCCCGGGAGTACACTGAAGCTTTCTTT
CASSLAREYTEAFF
>-|TRBJ2-5|-|TRBV3-1/TRBV3-2
TGTGCCAGCAGCCAAGTACCTTCTAGGGAGACCCAGTACTTC
CASSQVPSRETQYF
>-|TRBJ2-7|TRBD1|TRBV28
TGTGCCAGCAGGGGGACAGGGCCCTACGAGCAGTACTTC
CASRGTGPYEQYF
>-|TRBJ1-3|TRBD1|TRBV9
TGTGCCAGCAGCGTCACCGGGACAGGCTCTGGAAACACCATATATTTT
CASSVTGTGSGNTIYF
>once|TRBJ2-3|TRBD2|TRBV19
TGTGCCAGTAGTATTCCTAGCGGGGTAGATACGCAGTATTTT
CASSIPSGVDTQYF
>-|TRBJ2-3|TRBD1|TRBV2
TGTGCCAGCAAACGGACAGGGTTGGATACGCAGTATTTT
CASKRTGLDTQYF
>-|TRBJ2-3|-|TRBV4-1
TGCGCCAGCAGCCAAGATGGGCGGGCAGATACGCAGTATTTT
CASSQDGRADTQYF
>-|TRBJ2-2|-|TRBV27
TGTGCCAGCAGGCGGGGTAACACCGGGGAGCTGTTTTTT
CASRRGNTGELFF
>-|TRBJ2-1|-|TRBV6-2/TRBV6-3
TGTGCCAGCAGTTATATGTTACAGGGAAGTGGGAAAAGCTACAATGAGCAGTTCTTC
CASSYMLQGSGKSYNEQFF
>-|TRBJ1-4|TRBD1|TRBV18
TGTGCCAGCTCAAGACAGGGGGCAACTAATGAAAAACTGTTTTTT
CASSRQGATNEKLFF
>-|TRBJ1-1|-|TRBV7-2
TGTGCCAGCAGCTCCTCTCGTCGGGTGTTAACTGAAGCTTTCTTT
CASSSSRRVLTEAFF
>-|TRBJ1-1|TRBD1|TRBV2
TGTGCCAGCAGTAAAGACAGGGTCGCAGCTTTCTTT
CASSKDRVAAFF
>-|TRBJ1-2|TRBD1|TRBV5-4
TGTGCCAGCAGCCCGACAGGGGGCGATGGCTACACCTTC
CASSPTGGDGYTF
>-|TRBJ1-1|-|TRBV7-2
TGTGCCAGCAGCTTAGTTTTAGGGGCTGAAGCTTTCTTT
CASSLVLGAEAFF
>-|TRBJ2-1|TRBD2|TRBV9
TGTGCCAGCAGCGTAGCTCTGGCGGGGGGGCCCTACAATGAGCAGTTCTTC
CASSVALAGGPYNEQFF
>-|TRBJ1-6|TRBD1|TRBV28
TGTGCCAGCCGCGGACAGGTGACAAATTCACCCCTCCACTTT
CASRGQVTNSPLHF
>-|TRBJ2-2|-|TRBV19
TGTGCCAGTAGTATTGTGGGGGCCAACACCGGGGAGCTGTTTTTT
CASSIVGANTGELFF
>-|TRBJ1-2|TRBD1|TRBV6-5
TGTGCCAGCACCTCCTGGGACAGGGGGGACGGCTACACCTTC
CASTSWDRGDGYTF
>-|TRBJ2-5|TRBD1|TRBV5-1
TGCGCCAGCAGCTTTCGGGTAGTGACCGGGACAGGGGGCGTAGAGACCCAGTACTTC
CASSFRVVTGTGGVETQYF
>-|TRBJ1-5|-|TRBV11-1
TGTGCCAGCAGCGTGGGGACTAATAGCAATCAGCCCCAGCATTTT
CASSVGTNSNQPQHF
>-|TRBJ1-2|-|TRBV3-1/TRBV3-2
TGTGCCAGCAGCCCAACAACTGGGCGGGAAGGCTACACCTTC
CASSPTTGREGYTF
>-|TRBJ2-1|-|TRBV27
TGTGCCAGCAGAATCCGGCCGGCGGGGGCCTACAGTGAGCAGTTCTTC
CASRIRPAGAYSEQFF
>-|TRBJ2-3|TRBD1|TRBV9
TGTGCCAGCAGCTTCCGGACAGGGCGCACAGATACGCAGTATTTT
CASSFRTGRTDTQYF
>-|TRBJ2-3|TRBD2|TRBV29-1
TGCAGCGTTGATGGAGCGGGGGCCACGTTGGGTACGCAGTATTTT
CSVDGAGATLGTQYF
>-|TRBJ1-5|TRBD1|TRBV6-2/TRBV6-3
TGTGCCAGCAGTTACGGGGGACAGGGCGACAATCAGCCCCAGCATTTT
CASSYGGQGDNQPQHF
>-|TRBJ1-1|TRBD1|TRBV27
TGTGCCAGCAGTACAGGGGGCTTCACTGAAGCTTTCTTT
CASSTGGFTEAFF
>-|TRBJ2-1|TRBD2|TRBV7-8
TGTGCCAGCAGCCCCCCACCGGGACTATACAATGAGCAGTTCTTC
CASSPPPGLYNEQFF
>-|TRBJ2-3|TRBD2|TRBV19
TGTGCCAGTAGTAGCGGGGGGGCAATTAGCACAGATACGCAGTATTTT
CASSSGGAISTDTQYF
>-|TRBJ2-3|-|TRBV12-5
TGTGCTAGTGGTTTGGGGGGGGCAGATACGCAGTATTTT
CASGLGGADTQYF
>-|TRBJ1-1|-|TRBV6-5
TGTGCCAGCACAGGGGAGACTGAAGCTTTCTTT
CASTGETEAFF
>-|TRBJ1-1|-|TRBV6-5
TGTGCCAGCAGAAGTACAGGGTTGAACACTGAAGCTTTCTTT
CASRSTGLNTEAFF